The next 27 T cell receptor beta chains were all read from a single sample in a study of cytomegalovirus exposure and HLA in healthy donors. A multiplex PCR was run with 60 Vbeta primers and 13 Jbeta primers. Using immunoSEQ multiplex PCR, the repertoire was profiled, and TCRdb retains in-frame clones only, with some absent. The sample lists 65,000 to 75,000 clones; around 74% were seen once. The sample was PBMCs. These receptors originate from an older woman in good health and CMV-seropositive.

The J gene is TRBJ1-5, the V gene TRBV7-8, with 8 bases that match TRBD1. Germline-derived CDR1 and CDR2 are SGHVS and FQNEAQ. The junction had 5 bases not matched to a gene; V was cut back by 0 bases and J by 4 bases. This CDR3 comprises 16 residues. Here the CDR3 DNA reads TGTGCCAGCAGCTTAGCCAGGACAGGGAGGAATCAGCCCCAGCATTTT. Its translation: CASSLARTGRNQPQHF.

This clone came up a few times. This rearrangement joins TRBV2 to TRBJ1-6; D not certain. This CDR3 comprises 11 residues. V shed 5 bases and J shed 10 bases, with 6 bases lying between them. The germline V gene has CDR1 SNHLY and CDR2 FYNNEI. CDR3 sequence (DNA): TGTGCCAGCAGTAGTCAGTCACCCCTCCACTTT. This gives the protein CASSSQSPLHF.

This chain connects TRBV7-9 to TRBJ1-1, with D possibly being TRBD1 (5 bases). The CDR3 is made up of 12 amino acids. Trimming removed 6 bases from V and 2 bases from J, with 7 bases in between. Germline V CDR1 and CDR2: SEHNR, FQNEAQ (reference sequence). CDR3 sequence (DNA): TGTGCCAGCAGAAGGACAAACACTGAAGCTTTCTTT. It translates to CASRRTNTEAFF.

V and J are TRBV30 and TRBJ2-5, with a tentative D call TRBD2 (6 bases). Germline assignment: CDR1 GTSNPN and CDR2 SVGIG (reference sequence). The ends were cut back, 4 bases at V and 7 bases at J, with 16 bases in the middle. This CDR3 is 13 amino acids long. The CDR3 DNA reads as TGTGCCTGGAACGGACTACTTGGCGGGACCCAGTACTTC. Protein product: CAWNGLLGGTQYF.

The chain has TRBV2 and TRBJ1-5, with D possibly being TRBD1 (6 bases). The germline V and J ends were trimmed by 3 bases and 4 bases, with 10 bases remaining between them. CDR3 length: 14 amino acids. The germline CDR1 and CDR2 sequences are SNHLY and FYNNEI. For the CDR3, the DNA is TGTGCCAGCAGTGATAACAGGGCGAATCAGCCCCAGCATTTT. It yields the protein CASSDNRANQPQHF.

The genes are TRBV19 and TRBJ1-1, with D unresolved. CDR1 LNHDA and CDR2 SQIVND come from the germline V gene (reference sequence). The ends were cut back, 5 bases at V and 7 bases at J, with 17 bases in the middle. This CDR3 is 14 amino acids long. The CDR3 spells CASSGPPRVSEAFF. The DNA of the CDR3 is TGTGCCAGTAGTGGACCTCCGAGGGTCAGTGAAGCTTTCTTT.

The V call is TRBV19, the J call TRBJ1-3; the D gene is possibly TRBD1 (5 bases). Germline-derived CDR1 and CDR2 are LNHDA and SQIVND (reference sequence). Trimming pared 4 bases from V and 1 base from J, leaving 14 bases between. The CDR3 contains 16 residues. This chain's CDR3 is CASSRGDGGSGNTIYF. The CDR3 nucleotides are TGTGCCAGTAGTAGAGGCGACGGGGGATCTGGAAACACCATATATTTT.

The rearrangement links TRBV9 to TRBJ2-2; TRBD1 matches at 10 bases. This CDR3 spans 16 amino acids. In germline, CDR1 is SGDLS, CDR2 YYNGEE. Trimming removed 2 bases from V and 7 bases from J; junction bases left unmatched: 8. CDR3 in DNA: TGTGCCAGCAGCGTTCGGGGACAGGGGATCGGCGGGGAGCTGTTTTTT. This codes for CASSVRGQGIGGELFF.

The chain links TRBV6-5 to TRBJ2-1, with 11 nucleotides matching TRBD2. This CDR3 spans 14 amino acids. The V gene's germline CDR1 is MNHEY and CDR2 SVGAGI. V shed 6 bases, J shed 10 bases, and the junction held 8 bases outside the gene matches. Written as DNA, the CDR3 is TGTGCCAGCAGACTTAGCGGGGGGGCCGGGGAGCAGTTCTTC. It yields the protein CASRLSGGAGEQFF.

The CDR3 sequence is CASSPLQGSGTEAFF. Here the CDR3 DNA reads TGTGCCAGCTCACCCCTACAGGGGTCGGGCACTGAAGCTTTCTTT. The chain links TRBV18 to TRBJ1-1; 7 bases fit TRBD1. This CDR3 is built from 15 residues. The ends lost 3 bases at V and 4 bases at J; junction bases unmatched: 8. Germline values: CDR1 KGHSH, CDR2 LQKENI. The variable domain in full, with the rest retrieved from reference TRBV18 and TRBJ1-1, is NAGVMQNPRHLVRRRGQEARLRCSPMKGHSHVYWYRQLPEEGLKFMVYLQKENIIDESGMPKERFSAEFPKEGPSILRIQQVVRGDSAAYFCASSPLQGSGTEAFFGQGTRLTVV.

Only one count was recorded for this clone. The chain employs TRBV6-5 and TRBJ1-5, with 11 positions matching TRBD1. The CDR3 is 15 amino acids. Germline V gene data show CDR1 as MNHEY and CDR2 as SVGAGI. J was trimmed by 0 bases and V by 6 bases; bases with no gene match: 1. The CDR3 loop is CASRGQGGSNQPQHF. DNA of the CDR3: TGTGCCAGCAGGGGACAGGGGGGTAGCAATCAGCCCCAGCATTTT.

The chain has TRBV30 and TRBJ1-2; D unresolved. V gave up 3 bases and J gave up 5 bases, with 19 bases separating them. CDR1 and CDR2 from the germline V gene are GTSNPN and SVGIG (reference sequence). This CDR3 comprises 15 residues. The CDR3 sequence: CAWRGGREGLYGYTF. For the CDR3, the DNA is TGTGCCTGGAGGGGAGGACGAGAAGGGTTATATGGCTACACCTTC.

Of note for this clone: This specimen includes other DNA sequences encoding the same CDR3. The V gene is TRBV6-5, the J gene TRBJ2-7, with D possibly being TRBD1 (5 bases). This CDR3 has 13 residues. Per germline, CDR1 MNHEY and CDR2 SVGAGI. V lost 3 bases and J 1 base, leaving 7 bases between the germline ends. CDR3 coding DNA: TGTGCCAGCAGTTATCGACAGTCCTACGAGCAGTACTTC. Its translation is CASSYRQSYEQYF.

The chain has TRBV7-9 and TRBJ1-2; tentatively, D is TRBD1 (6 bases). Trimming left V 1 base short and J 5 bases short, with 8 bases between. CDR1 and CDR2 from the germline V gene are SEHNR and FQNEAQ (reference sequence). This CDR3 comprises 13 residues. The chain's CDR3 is CASSLDRAYGYTF. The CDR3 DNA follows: TGTGCCAGCAGCTTAGACAGGGCTTATGGCTACACCTTC.

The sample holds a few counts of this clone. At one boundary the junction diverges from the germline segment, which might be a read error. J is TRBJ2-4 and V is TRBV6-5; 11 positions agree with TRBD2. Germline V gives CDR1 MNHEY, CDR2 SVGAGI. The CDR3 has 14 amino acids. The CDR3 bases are TGTGCCAGCAGTACCGGGACTAGCGGAAACCTTCAGTACTTC. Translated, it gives CASSTGTSGNLQYF.

The CDR3 here is CASSLDGGQETQYF. As DNA, the CDR3 is TGTGCCAGCAGCTTAGACGGGGGGCAAGAGACCCAGTACTTC. J is TRBJ2-5 and V is TRBV7-9; TRBD2 matches at 7 bases. V gave up 1 base and J gave up 2 bases; unmatched junction bases: 1. CDR1 and CDR2 from the germline V gene are SEHNR and FQNEAQ (reference sequence). CDR3 length: 14 residues.

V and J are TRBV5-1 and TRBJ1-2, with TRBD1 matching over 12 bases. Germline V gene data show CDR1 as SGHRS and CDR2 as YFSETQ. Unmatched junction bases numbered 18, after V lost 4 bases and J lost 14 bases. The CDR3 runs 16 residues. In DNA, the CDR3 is TGCGCCAGCAGCCCGGGACAGGGGGCGCAAGGCCAAAGTAGGACCTTC. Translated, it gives CASSPGQGAQGQSRTF.

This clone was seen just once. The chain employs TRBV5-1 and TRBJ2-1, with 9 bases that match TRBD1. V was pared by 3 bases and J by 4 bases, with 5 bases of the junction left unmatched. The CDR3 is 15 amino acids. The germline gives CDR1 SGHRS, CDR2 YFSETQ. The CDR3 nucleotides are TGCGCCAGCAGCTCTGGACAGGGGAATTACAATGAGCAGTTCTTC. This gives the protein CASSSGQGNYNEQFF.

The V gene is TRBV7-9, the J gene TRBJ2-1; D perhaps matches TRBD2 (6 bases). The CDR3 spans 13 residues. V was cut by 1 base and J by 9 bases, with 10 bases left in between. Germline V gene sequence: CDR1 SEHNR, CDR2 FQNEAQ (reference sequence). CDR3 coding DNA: TGTGCCAGCAGCTTAGTCGGAGGGGCTGAGCAGTTCTTC. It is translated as CASSLVGGAEQFF.

CDR3 sequence: CASSSGQRAAFF. The DNA for the CDR3 is TGTGCCAGCAGTTCTGGACAGAGAGCGGCTTTCTTT. The V call is TRBV6-1, the J call TRBJ1-1; TRBD1 is a possible D gene (6 bases). The CDR3 covers 12 residues. Germline CDR1 is MNHNS and CDR2 is SASEGT. V lost 5 bases, J lost 11 bases, and 15 bases lay in between.

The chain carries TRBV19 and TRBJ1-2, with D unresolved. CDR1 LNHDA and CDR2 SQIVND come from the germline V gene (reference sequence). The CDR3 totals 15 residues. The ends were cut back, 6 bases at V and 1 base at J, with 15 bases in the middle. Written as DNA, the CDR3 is TGTGCCAGTAGCTCTAAATCCGGGGTTAACTATGGCTACACCTTC. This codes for CASSSKSGVNYGYTF.

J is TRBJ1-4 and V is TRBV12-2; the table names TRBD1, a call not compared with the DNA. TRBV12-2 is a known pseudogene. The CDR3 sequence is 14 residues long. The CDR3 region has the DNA TGTGCAAGTCGCCGGGACAGGGGGGGTGAAAAACTGTTTTTT. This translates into CASRRDRGGEKLFF.

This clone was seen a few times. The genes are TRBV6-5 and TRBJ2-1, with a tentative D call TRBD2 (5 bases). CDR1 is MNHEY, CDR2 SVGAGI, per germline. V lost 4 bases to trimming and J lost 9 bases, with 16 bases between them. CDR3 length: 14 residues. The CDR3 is CASSSPSPRGEQFF. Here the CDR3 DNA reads TGTGCCAGCAGTTCCCCTTCGCCTCGGGGTGAGCAGTTCTTC.

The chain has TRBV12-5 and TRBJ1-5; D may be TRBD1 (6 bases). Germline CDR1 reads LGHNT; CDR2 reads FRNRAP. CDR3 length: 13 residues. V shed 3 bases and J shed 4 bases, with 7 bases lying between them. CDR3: CASGLRGNQPQHF. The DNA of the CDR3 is TGTGCTAGTGGTTTAAGGGGGAATCAGCCCCAGCATTTT.

CDR3 DNA: TGTGCCAGCAATAAACTAGCGGGAGGCATAGAGACCCAGTACTTC. Amino acids: CASNKLAGGIETQYF. The chain employs TRBV6-6 and TRBJ2-5; 12 bases agree with TRBD2. Germline V gives CDR1 MNHNY, CDR2 SVGAGI (reference sequence). V dropped 7 bases and J dropped 4; count of bases not matched to a gene: 7. CDR3 length equals 15 residues.

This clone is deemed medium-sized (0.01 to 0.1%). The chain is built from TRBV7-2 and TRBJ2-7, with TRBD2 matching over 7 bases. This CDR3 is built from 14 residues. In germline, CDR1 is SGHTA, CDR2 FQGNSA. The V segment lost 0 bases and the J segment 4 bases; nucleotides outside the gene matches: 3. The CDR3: CASSLAPREYEQYF. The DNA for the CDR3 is TGTGCCAGCAGCTTAGCTCCGCGGGAGTACGAGCAGTACTTC. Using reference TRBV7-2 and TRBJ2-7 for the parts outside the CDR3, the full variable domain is GAGVSQSPSNKVTEKGKDVELRCDPISGHTALYWYRQSLGQGLEFLIYFQGNSAPDKSGLPSDRFSAERTGGSVSTLTIQRTQQEDSAVYLCASSLAPREYEQYFGPGTRLTVT.

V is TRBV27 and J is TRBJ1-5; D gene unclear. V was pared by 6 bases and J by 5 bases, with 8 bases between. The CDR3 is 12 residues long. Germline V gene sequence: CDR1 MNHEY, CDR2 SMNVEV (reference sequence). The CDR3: CASRSGDQPQHF. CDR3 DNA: TGTGCCAGCAGATCGGGTGATCAGCCCCAGCATTTT.